This T cell receptor (beta chain) was found in a study of T cells in Graves' hyperthyroidism and ophthalmopathy. The germline V gene encodes CDR1 SGHRS and CDR2 YFSETQ. The trim removed 3 bases at V and 4 bases at J, leaving 4 bases unmatched. This CDR3 region has 14 residues. Regions amplified from RNA transcripts were the TCR beta CDR3 regions. HTBI primers were the set used in a first-round RT-PCR of the TCR CDR3. MiXCR was run by TCRdb on the multiplex PCR reads, yielding one entry per CDR3 protein. Of around 760,000 distinct CDR3 sequences in the sample, about 35% were seen once. The TCR originated in a woman aged 40 to 50 with Graves' hyperthyroidism. The chain has TRBV5-1 and TRBJ1-2, with TRBD1 matching 9 bases. The sample comprised blood. The CDR3 sequence is CASSWGGQGYGYTF. For the CDR3, the DNA is TGCGCCAGCAGCTGGGGGGGACAGGGCTATGGCTACACCTTC.